The 15 T cell receptor beta chains below all came from one sample that was sequenced in a study. A single record per CDR3 protein comes from TCRdb applying MiXCR to the RT-PCR reads. The table includes more than 600,000 distinct CDR3 sequences, 13% to 15% detected once. The specimen sequenced was memory CD4+ T cells from blood. Source of these receptors: a female donor in good health, serving as a healthy control.

This chain uses TRBV11-2 with TRBJ1-2, with TRBD1 matching 10 bases. V was pared by 5 bases and J by 10 bases, with 7 bases of the junction left unmatched. The V gene's germline CDR1 is SGHAT and CDR2 FQNNGV. The CDR3 spans 13 residues. CDR3 bases: TGTGCCAGCAGCGTAGTGGGACAGGGGTCCTACACCTTC. It translates to CASSVVGQGSYTF.

This clonotype was seen more than once but under ten times. The rearrangement uses TRBV12-3 or TRBV12-4 and TRBJ2-4; 13 nucleotides align to TRBD2. This CDR3 is 18 amino acids long. With 5 bases clipped from V and 1 base from J, the junction kept 8 bases outside the gene matches. CDR3 amino acids: CASSAGTSGEGAKNIQYF. The CDR3 region has the DNA TGTGCCAGCAGTGCCGGGACTAGCGGGGAAGGGGCCAAAAACATTCAGTACTTC.

The chain uses TRBV7-9 and TRBJ2-7; perhaps D is TRBD1 or TRBD2 (5 bases each). This CDR3 has 12 residues. V lost 4 bases, J lost 7 bases, and 11 bases lay in between. Germline loops: CDR1 SEHNR, CDR2 FQNEAQ (reference sequence). CDR3 in DNA: TGTGCCAGCAGCTCCGGGACCAGGGAGCAGTACTTC. Residues: CASSSGTREQYF. Full variable domain (outside the CDR3, taken from reference TRBV7-9 and TRBJ2-7): DTGVSQNPRHKITKRGQNVTFRCDPISEHNRLYWYRQTLGQGPEFLTYFQNEAQLEKSRLLSDRFSAERPKGSFSTLEIQRTEQGDSAMYLCASSSGTREQYFGPGTRLTVT.

The V gene is TRBV5-6, the J gene TRBJ2-7; D may be TRBD1 (5 bases). Trimming took 4 bases from V and 0 from J, leaving 14 bases between them. Germline V gene lookup returns CDR1 SGHDT and CDR2 YYEEEE. CDR3 length equals 15 residues. The DNA for the CDR3 is TGTGCCAGCAGCAAACTGACAGTGAGCTCCTACGAGCAGTACTTC. It encodes CASSKLTVSSYEQYF.

This chain links TRBV6-5 with TRBJ1-6; TRBD1 might be the D (5 bases). Per the germline V gene, CDR1 is MNHEY and CDR2 is SVGAGI. The CDR3 is made up of 15 amino acids. Trimming removed 5 bases at V and 10 bases at J, with 18 bases between. In DNA, the CDR3 is TGTGCCAGCAGTCCCTGGGGCAGGGTAGGGTCACCCCTCCACTTT. The encoded protein is CASSPWGRVGSPLHF.

The rearrangement uses TRBV7-8 and TRBJ2-7; D gene uncertain. The CDR3 covers 13 residues. Per germline, CDR1 SGHVS and CDR2 FQNEAQ. V dropped 6 bases and J dropped 2 bases, with 11 bases sitting between them. The CDR3 protein is CASRQYGTYEQYF. In DNA form, the CDR3 reads TGTGCCAGCAGACAATACGGTACCTACGAGCAGTACTTC.

This clonotype was found many times. The chain is built from TRBV7-3 and TRBJ1-4, with no clear D. The V end was cut by 6 bases, the J end by 5 bases, with 10 bases between. The length of the CDR3 is 13 residues. Per the germline V gene, CDR1 is SGHTA and CDR2 is FQGTGA. The chain's CDR3 is CASSLGPNEKLFF. For the CDR3, the DNA is TGTGCCAGCAGTTTAGGCCCCAATGAAAAACTGTTTTTT.

V is TRBV5-1 and J is TRBJ1-1; D is unclear. Deletions cut 2 bases from V and 2 bases from J, with 7 bases between. The CDR3 runs 13 residues. Germline V gene lookup returns CDR1 SGHRS and CDR2 YFSETQ. CDR3 bases: TGCGCCAGCAGCTTAACTCATAACACTGAAGCTTTCTTT. As protein: CASSLTHNTEAFF.

The chain recombines TRBV7-2 with TRBJ2-1; 10 bases align to TRBD2. This CDR3 has 15 residues. Germline lookup yields CDR1 SGHTA and CDR2 FQGNSA. The V gene end was trimmed by 4 bases and the J gene end by 7 bases; junction bases not matched to a gene: 7. The CDR3 spells CASSYSSGGFNEQFF. CDR3 in DNA: TGTGCCAGCAGCTACTCTAGCGGGGGATTTAATGAGCAGTTCTTC.

The rearrangement joins TRBV6-1 to TRBJ1-1, with a weak D call TRBD1 (5 bases). The germline V and J ends were trimmed by 1 base and 6 bases, with 9 bases remaining between them. This CDR3 contains 13 residues. Looked up from germline, CDR1 is MNHNS and CDR2 is SASEGT. The CDR3 loop is CASSEEGPPEAFF. DNA of the CDR3: TGTGCCAGCAGTGAAGAGGGGCCCCCTGAAGCTTTCTTT.

The J gene is TRBJ2-6, the V gene TRBV27; 8 nucleotides line up with TRBD2. Trimming cost V 4 bases and J 2 bases; bases outside gene matches: 7. The CDR3 sequence is 17 residues long. Germline assignment: CDR1 MNHEY and CDR2 SMNVEV (reference sequence). The chain's CDR3 is CASSSLAGQAGANVLTF. The CDR3 nucleotides are TGTGCCAGCAGTTCTCTAGCGGGTCAGGCTGGGGCCAACGTCCTGACTTTC.

The table lists this clonotype with a few counts. CDR3 sequence reads: CASSRDRGEQYF. The CDR3 DNA follows: TGTGCCAGCAGCCGAGATCGAGGCGAGCAGTACTTC. V gene TRBV11-2 combines with J gene TRBJ2-7, with unresolved D. The CDR3 has 12 amino acids. Per the germline V gene, CDR1 is SGHAT and CDR2 is FQNNGV. Trimming removed 5 bases from V and 6 bases from J, with 11 bases in between.

The chain employs TRBV5-1 and TRBJ2-1, with D perhaps matching TRBD1 or TRBD2 (5 bases each). Germline V CDR1 and CDR2: SGHRS, YFSETQ. Trimming removed 0 bases at V and 7 bases at J, with 14 bases between. CDR3 length equals 15 residues. The CDR3, as DNA: TGCGCCAGCAGCTTGGTTGGGGGAGTGGATAATGAGCAGTTCTTC. Translated: CASSLVGGVDNEQFF.

Concerning this clonotype: Just one base apart from a much larger clone, this may be a read error. V usage is TRBV29-1 and J usage is TRBJ2-7, with D possibly being TRBD1 (6 bases). There are 13 residues in the CDR3. The V and J ends lost 7 bases and 7 bases respectively, with 20 bases between them. The germline CDR1 and CDR2 sequences are SQVTM and ANQGSEA. The CDR3: CSAGQLSYNEQYF. Here the CDR3 DNA reads TGCAGCGCCGGACAGCTCTCCTACAATGAGCAGTACTTC.

The chain's CDR3 is CASSVGGGEGAFF. The CDR3 DNA follows: TGTGCCAGCAGCGTAGGAGGGGGAGAGGGAGCTTTCTTT. The chain carries TRBV9 and TRBJ1-1; perhaps TRBD1 as D (6 bases). Germline loops: CDR1 SGDLS, CDR2 YYNGEE. The V end lost 0 bases, the J end lost 10 bases, and 13 bases lay between the germline ends. This CDR3 has 13 amino acids.